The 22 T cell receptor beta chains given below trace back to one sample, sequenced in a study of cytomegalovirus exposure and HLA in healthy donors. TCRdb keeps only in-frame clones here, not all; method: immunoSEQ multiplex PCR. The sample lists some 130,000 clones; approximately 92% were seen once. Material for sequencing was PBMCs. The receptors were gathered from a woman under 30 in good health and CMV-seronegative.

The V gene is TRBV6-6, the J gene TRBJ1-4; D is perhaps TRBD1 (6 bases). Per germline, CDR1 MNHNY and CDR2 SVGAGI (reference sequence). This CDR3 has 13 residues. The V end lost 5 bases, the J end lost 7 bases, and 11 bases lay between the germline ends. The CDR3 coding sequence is TGTGCCAGCAGTCAAGGGACAAGTGAAAAACTGTTTTTT. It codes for CASSQGTSEKLFF.

Here the CDR3 reads CASSESGQPQHF. The CDR3 nucleotides read TGTGCCAGCAGTGAATCGGGTCAGCCCCAGCATTTT. The chain uses TRBV6-1 and TRBJ1-5; D gene ambiguous. CDR1 MNHNS and CDR2 SASEGT come from the germline V gene. This CDR3 has 12 amino acids. V lost 2 bases and J lost 6, with 5 bases in between.

As DNA, the CDR3 is TGTGCCAGCAGGGGACTAGCGGGGGAAGATGAGCAGTTCTTC. Its protein product is CASRGLAGEDEQFF. The gene calls are TRBV6-1 and TRBJ2-1, with 14 bases fitting TRBD2. The CDR3 is 14 amino acids. Germline V gives CDR1 MNHNS, CDR2 SASEGT. J was trimmed by 8 bases and V by 6 bases; bases with no gene match: 3.

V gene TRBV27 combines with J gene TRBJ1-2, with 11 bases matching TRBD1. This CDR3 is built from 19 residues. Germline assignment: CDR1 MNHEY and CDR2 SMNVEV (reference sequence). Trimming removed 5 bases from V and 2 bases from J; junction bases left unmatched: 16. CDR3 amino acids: CASSPPGQGAPGPNYGYTF. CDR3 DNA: TGTGCCAGCAGTCCCCCCGGACAGGGGGCCCCGGGACCGAACTATGGCTACACCTTC.

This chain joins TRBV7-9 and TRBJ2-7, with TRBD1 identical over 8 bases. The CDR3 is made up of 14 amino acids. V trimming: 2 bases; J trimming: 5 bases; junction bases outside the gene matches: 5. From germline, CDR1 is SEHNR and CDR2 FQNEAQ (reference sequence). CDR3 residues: CASSLRAGGDEQYF. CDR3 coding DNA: TGTGCCAGCAGCTTAAGGGCAGGGGGCGACGAGCAGTACTTC. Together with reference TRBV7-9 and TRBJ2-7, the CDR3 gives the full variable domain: DTGVSQNPRHKITKRGQNVTFRCDPISEHNRLYWYRQTLGQGPEFLTYFQNEAQLEKSRLLSDRFSAERPKGSFSTLEIQRTEQGDSAMYLCASSLRAGGDEQYFGPGTRLTVT.

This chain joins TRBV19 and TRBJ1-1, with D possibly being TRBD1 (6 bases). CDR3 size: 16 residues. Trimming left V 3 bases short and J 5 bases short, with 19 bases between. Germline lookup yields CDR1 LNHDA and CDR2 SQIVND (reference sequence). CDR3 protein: CASSILRGGGGTEAFF. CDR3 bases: TGTGCCAGTAGTATCCTCCGCGGGGGCGGAGGGACTGAAGCTTTCTTT.

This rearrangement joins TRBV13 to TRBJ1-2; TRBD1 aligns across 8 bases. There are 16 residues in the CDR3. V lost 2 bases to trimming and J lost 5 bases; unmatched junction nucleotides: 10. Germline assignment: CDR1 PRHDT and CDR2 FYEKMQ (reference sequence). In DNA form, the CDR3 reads TGTGCCAGCAGCTTACTAGGGGACAGGAGATTTTATGGCTACACCTTC. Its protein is CASSLLGDRRFYGYTF.

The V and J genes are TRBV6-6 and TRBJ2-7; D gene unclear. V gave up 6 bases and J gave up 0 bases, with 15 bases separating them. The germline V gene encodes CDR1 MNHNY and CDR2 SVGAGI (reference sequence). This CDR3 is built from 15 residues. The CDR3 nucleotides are TGTGCCAGCAGCCAACAATATATCAGCTCCTACGAGCAGTACTTC. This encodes CASSQQYISSYEQYF.

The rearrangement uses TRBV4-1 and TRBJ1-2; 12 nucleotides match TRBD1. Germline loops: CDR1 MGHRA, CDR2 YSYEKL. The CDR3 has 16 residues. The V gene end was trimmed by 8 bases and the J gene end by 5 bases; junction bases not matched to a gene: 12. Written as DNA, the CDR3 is TGCGCCAGCGCACCGGGACAGGGGGCGAAAGGTTATGGCTACACCTTC. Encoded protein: CASAPGQGAKGYGYTF.

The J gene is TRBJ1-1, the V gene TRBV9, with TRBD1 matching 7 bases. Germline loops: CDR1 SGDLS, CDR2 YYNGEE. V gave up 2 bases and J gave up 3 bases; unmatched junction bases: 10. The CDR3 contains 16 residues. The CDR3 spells CASSVSPRTGYTEAFF. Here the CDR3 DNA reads TGTGCCAGCAGCGTCTCACCCAGGACAGGATACACTGAAGCTTTCTTT.

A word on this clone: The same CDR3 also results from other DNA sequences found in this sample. The chain's CDR3 is CASSLQGTDTQYF. The DNA for the CDR3 is TGCGCCAGCAGCTTACAGGGTACAGATACGCAGTATTTT. The chain is built from TRBV5-1 and TRBJ2-3; weak D call: TRBD1 (6 bases). In germline, CDR1 is SGHRS, CDR2 YFSETQ. Trimming cost V 2 bases and J 3 bases, with 7 bases left between them. The CDR3 is 13 residues long.

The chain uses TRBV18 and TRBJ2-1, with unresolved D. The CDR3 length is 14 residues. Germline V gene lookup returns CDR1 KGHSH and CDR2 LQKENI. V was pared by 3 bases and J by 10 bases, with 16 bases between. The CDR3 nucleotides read TGTGCCAGCTCACCTCGTTTGCCTAACAGCGAGCAGTTCTTC. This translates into CASSPRLPNSEQFF.

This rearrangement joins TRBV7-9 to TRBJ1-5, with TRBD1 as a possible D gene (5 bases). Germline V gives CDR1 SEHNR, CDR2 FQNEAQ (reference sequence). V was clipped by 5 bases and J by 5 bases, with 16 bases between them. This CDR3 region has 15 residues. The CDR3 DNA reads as TGTGCCAGCAGCCGTTTTGGAGGGGTCGATCAGCCCCAGCATTTT. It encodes CASSRFGGVDQPQHF. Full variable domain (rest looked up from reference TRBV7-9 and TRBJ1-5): DTGVSQNPRHKITKRGQNVTFRCDPISEHNRLYWYRQTLGQGPEFLTYFQNEAQLEKSRLLSDRFSAERPKGSFSTLEIQRTEQGDSAMYLCASSRFGGVDQPQHFGDGTRLSIL.

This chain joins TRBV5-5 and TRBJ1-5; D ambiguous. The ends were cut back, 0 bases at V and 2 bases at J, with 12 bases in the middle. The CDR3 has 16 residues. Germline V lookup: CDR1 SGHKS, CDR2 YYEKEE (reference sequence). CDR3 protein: CASSLGRGGGNQPQHF. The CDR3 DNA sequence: TGTGCCAGCAGCTTGGGGAGAGGAGGTGGCAATCAGCCCCAGCATTTT. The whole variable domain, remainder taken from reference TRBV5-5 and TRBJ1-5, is DAGVTQSPTHLIKTRGQQVTLRCSPISGHKSVSWYQQVLGQGPQFIFQYYEKEERGRGNFPDRFSARQFPNYSSELNVNALLLGDSALYLCASSLGRGGGNQPQHFGDGTRLSIL.

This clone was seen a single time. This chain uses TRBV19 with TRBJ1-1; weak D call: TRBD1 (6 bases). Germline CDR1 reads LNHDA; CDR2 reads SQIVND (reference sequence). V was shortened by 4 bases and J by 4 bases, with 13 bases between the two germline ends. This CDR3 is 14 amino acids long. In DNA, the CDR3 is TGTGCCAGTAGTAAATCTCTAGGGGGCACTGAAGCTTTCTTT. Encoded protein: CASSKSLGGTEAFF.

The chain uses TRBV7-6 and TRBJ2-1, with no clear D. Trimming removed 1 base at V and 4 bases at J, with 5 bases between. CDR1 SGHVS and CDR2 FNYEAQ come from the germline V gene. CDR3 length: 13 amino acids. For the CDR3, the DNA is TGTGCCAGCAGCTTAGTCCAGTACAATGAGCAGTTCTTC. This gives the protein CASSLVQYNEQFF.

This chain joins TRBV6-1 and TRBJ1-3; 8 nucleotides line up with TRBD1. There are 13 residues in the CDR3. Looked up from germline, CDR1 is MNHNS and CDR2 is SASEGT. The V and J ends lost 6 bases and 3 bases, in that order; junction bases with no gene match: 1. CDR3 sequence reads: CASRDRDGNTIYF. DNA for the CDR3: TGTGCCAGCAGGGACAGGGATGGAAACACCATATATTTT.

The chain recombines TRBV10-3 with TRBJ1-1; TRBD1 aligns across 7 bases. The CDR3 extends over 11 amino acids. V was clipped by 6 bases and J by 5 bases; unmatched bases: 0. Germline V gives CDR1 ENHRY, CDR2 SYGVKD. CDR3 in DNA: TGTGCCATCAGGACAGGGACTGAAGCTTTCTTT. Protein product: CAIRTGTEAFF.

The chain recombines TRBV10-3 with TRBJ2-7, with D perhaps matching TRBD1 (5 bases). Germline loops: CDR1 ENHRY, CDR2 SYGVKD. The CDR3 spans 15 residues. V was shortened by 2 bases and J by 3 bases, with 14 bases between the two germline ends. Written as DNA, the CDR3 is TGTGCCATCAGTGAGATGCTGTCAACAGGCTACGAGCAGTACTTC. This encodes CAISEMLSTGYEQYF.

The CDR3 is CASSVTVMNTEAFF. The CDR3 region has the DNA TGTGCCAGCAGCGTAACTGTGATGAACACTGAAGCTTTCTTT. The V and J genes are TRBV9 and TRBJ1-1; D is uncertain. The CDR3 covers 14 residues. The germline V gene encodes CDR1 SGDLS and CDR2 YYNGEE. V was pared by 1 base and J by 0 bases, with 7 bases between.

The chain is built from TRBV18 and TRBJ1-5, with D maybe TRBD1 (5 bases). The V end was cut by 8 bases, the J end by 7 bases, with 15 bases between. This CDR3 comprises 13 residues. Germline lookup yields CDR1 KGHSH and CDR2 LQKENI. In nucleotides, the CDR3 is TGTGCCAGCGGGGGGGGAGGGGACCAGCCCCAGCATTTT. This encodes CASGGGGDQPQHF.

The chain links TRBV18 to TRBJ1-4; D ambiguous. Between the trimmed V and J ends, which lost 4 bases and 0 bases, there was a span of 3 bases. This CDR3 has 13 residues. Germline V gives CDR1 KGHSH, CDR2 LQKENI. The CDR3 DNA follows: TGTGCCAGCTCACTCGCAACTAATGAAAAACTGTTTTTT. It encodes CASSLATNEKLFF.